The rows below give T cell receptor beta chains drawn from one sample of a study of blood T cell repertoires in COVID-19. Clones were read by immunoSEQ multiplex PCR, and TCRdb kept only the in-frame ones, dropping some. This sample has 20,000 to 30,000 clones; 92% occur once, and the top ten carry about 32%. The sequenced material came from peripheral blood. Source of these receptors: a man aged 65-85 years with active COVID-19. The CDR3 runs from the conserved cysteine through the conserved F or W. The D gene is left open where the match is weak. Rows give clone size only sometimes, using once, few, many, or a class for an expanded clone.

size,J,D,V,CDR3,DNA
NA,TRBJ2-7,NA,TRBV7-9,CASSLALGYEQYF,TGTGCCAGCAGCTTAGCGCTAGGCTACGAGCAGTACTTC
NA,TRBJ2-3,TRBD2,TRBV7-2,CASSLSGGSRTDTQYF,TGTGCCAGCAGCTTATCCGGCGGGAGCAGGACAGATACGCAGTATTTT
NA,TRBJ2-5,NA,TRBV7-2,CASSNSGTAGGSQYF,TGTGCCAGCAGCAACTCCGGGACCGCAGGGGGGTCCCAGTACTTC
NA,TRBJ1-4,NA,TRBV18,CASSPPSGWGEKLFF,TGTGCCAGCTCACCACCTTCAGGGTGGGGTGAAAAACTGTTTTTT
NA,TRBJ1-1,TRBD1,TRBV11-3,CASSSRTGENTEAFF,TGTGCCAGCAGCTCAAGGACAGGGGAGAACACTGAAGCTTTCTTT
NA,TRBJ1-1,NA,TRBV18,CASSPRQGEAFF,TGTGCCAGCTCACCGAGGCAGGGGGAAGCTTTCTTT
NA,TRBJ2-1,TRBD2,TRBV19,CASSIAPGFLSGTIF,TGTGCCAGTAGTATAGCCCCAGGGTTCCTTAGCGGGACCATCTTC
NA,TRBJ1-4,TRBD1,TRBV5-5,CASSLRDRGITNEKLFF,TGTGCCAGCAGCCTCCGGGACAGGGGAATAACTAATGAAAAACTGTTTTTT
once,TRBJ2-5,NA,TRBV11-2,CASSLDLRPTPGRETQYF,TGTGCCAGCAGCTTAGATCTTAGGCCGACCCCCGGGAGAGAGACCCAGTACTTC
NA,TRBJ1-4,NA,TRBV30,CAWSGQRPNEKLFF,TGTGCCTGGAGCGGACAGCGGCCTAATGAAAAACTGTTTTTT
NA,TRBJ2-5,TRBD2,TRBV7-9,CASMGLAGPRGQYF,TGTGCCAGCATGGGACTAGCGGGCCCCCGAGGCCAGTACTTC
NA,TRBJ2-3,NA,TRBV5-1,CASSVSGSTDTQYF,TGCGCCAGCAGCGTAAGCGGGAGCACAGATACGCAGTATTTT
NA,TRBJ1-5,TRBD1,TRBV10-3,CAISLQGSNQPQHF,TGTGCCATCAGTCTACAGGGGTCTAATCAGCCCCAGCATTTT
NA,TRBJ2-1,TRBD2,TRBV4-2,CASTTGTGGAWGEQFF,TGTGCCAGCACCACCGGGACGGGGGGGGCCTGGGGCGAGCAGTTCTTC
NA,TRBJ2-5,NA,TRBV7-2,CASSSSRAWETQYF,TGTGCCAGCAGCTCCAGCAGGGCTTGGGAGACCCAGTACTTC
NA,TRBJ2-7,NA,TRBV28,CASSPSTPPGPFRQYF,TGTGCCAGCAGCCCCTCCACCCCGCCAGGGCCCTTTAGGCAGTACTTC
NA,TRBJ2-7,NA,TRBV30,CAWSEGHPYEQYF,TGTGCCTGGAGTGAGGGACACCCCTACGAGCAGTACTTC
NA,TRBJ2-3,NA,TRBV18,CASSPQGGDTQYF,TGTGCCAGCTCACCACAGGGAGGAGATACGCAGTATTTT
NA,TRBJ2-2,NA,TRBV5-1,CASSPRAGANTGELFF,TGCGCCAGCAGCCCCCGGGCGGGCGCGAACACCGGGGAGCTGTTTTTT
NA,TRBJ2-7,NA,TRBV18,CASSLQGALGEQYF,TGTGCCAGCTCGTTACAGGGTGCACTTGGCGAGCAGTACTTC
NA,TRBJ2-2,NA,TRBV7-2,CASQIGGTGELFF,TGTGCCAGTCAGATAGGGGGCACCGGGGAGCTGTTTTTT
NA,TRBJ2-2,TRBD1,TRBV5-1,CATRDRWNTGELFF,TGCGCCACCAGGGACAGATGGAACACCGGGGAGCTGTTTTTT
NA,TRBJ2-7,TRBD2,TRBV7-2,CASSKRTSGSYEQYF,TGTGCCAGCAGCAAGAGGACTAGCGGCTCCTACGAGCAGTACTTC
NA,TRBJ1-2,TRBD1,TRBV6-5,CASSLTGDYGYTF,TGTGCCAGCAGCCTGACAGGGGACTATGGCTACACCTTC